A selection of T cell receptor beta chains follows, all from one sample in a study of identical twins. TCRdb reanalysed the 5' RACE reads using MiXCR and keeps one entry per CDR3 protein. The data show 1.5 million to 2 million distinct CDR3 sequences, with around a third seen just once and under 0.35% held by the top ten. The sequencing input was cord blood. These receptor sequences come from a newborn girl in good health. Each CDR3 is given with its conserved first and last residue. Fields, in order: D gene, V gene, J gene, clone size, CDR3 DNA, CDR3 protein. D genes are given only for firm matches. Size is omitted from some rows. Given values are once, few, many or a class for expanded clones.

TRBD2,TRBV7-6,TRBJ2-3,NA,TGTGCCAGCAGCATAGGACTAGCGGGGCCATTCACAGATACGCAGTATTTT,CASSIGLAGPFTDTQYF
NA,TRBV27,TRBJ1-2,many,TGTGCCAGCAGTTTGCGGGCAGGGGTTCAGAAAGATGGCTACACCTTC,CASSLRAGVQKDGYTF
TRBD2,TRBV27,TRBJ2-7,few,TGTGCCAGCAGTTTATTAGCCGGGACTACCTACGAGCAGTACTTC,CASSLLAGTTYEQYF
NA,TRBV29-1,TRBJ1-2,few,TGCAGCGTGATATGGGACGTAGGAGGCTACACCTTC,CSVIWDVGGYTF
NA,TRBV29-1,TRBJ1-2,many,TGCAGCGTTCCCCCAAGGGGAGGGGATGGCTACACCTTC,CSVPPRGGDGYTF
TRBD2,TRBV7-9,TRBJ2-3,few,TGTGCCAGCAGCTTAGCCGAAACGGGACTAGCGGGGGTTCGCACAGATACGCAGTATTTT,CASSLAETGLAGVRTDTQYF
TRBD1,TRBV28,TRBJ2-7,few,TGTGCCACAGAGCGTCGGGACAGGGTTACTGAGCAGTACTTC,CATERRDRVTEQYF
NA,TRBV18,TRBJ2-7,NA,TGTGCCAGCTCACCACCCTTAAGTTCGGTATACGGGCAGTACTTC,CASSPPLSSVYGQYF
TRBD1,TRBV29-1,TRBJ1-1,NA,TGCAGCGGCTGCAGGACAGGGGGAACTGAAGCTTTCTTT,CSGCRTGGTEAFF
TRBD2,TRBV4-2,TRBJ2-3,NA,TGTGCCAGCAGCCAGTTCCTATTAGCGGGAGGAACAGATACGCAGTATTTT,CASSQFLLAGGTDTQYF
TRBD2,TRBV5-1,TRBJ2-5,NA,TGCGCCAGCAGCGCCCAGGGAGGGCAAGAGACCCAGTACTTC,CASSAQGGQETQYF
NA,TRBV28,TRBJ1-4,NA,TGTGCCAGCAGTTTACGACTGATTGCAACTAATGAAAAACTGTTTTTT,CASSLRLIATNEKLFF
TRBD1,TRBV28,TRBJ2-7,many,TGTGCCAGCAGTTTACGCACAGGGGGAGGATACGAGCAGTACTTC,CASSLRTGGGYEQYF
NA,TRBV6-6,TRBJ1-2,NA,TGTGCCAGCACGGGAGGAGAGCCTTATGGCTACACCTTC,CASTGGEPYGYTF
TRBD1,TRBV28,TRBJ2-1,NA,TGTGCCAGCAGTTTATACAGGGGGCAGGGCAATGAGCAGTTCTTC,CASSLYRGQGNEQFF
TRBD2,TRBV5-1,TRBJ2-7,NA,TGTGCCAGCAGTTTAGAGCGGGGCTCCTACAATGAGCAGTACTTC,CASSLERGSYNEQYF
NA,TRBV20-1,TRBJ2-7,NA,TGCAGTGCTTCTCGGACAGACCCCGAGCAGTACTTC,CSASRTDPEQYF
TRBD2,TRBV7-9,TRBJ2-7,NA,TGTGCCAGCACCTTTTCTATGAGCGGGGGTTCCTCCTACGAGCAGTACTTC,CASTFSMSGGSSYEQYF
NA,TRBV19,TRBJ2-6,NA,TGTGCCAGTAGTATCCAGACCTCTGGGGCCAACGTCCTGACTTTC,CASSIQTSGANVLTF
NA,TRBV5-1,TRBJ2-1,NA,TGTGCCAGCAGGAGACTTGCTTACAATGAGCAGTTCTTC,CASRRLAYNEQFF
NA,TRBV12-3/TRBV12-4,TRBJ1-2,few,TGTGCCAGCAGTTTAGAGCATGTGAACTATGGCTACACCTTC,CASSLEHVNYGYTF
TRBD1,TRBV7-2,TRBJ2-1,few,TGTGCCAGCAGCTTTCCCCGGACAGGAAACAATGAGCAGTTCTTC,CASSFPRTGNNEQFF
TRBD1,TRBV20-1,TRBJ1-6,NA,TGCAGTGCTAGCGGTTGGACAGGGGGCATTTCACCCCTCCACTTT,CSASGWTGGISPLHF
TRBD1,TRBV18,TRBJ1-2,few,TGTGCCAGCTCACCATTATCCGAGCAGGGGGGAAACTATGGCTACACCTTC,CASSPLSEQGGNYGYTF
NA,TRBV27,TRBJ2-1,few,TGTGCCAGCACTAAGGGAGCGAACAATGAGCAGTTCTTC,CASTKGANNEQFF
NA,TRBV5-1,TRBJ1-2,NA,TGCGCCAGCAGCTGGGGGACTGGGACGATTAACTATGGCTACACCTTC,CASSWGTGTINYGYTF
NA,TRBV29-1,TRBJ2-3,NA,TGCAGCGTGGACACAACCTATAGCACAGATACGCAGTATTTT,CSVDTTYSTDTQYF
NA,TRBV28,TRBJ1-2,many,TGTGCCAGCAGTTTACCCCAACCCTATGGCTACACCTTC,CASSLPQPYGYTF
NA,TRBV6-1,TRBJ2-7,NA,TGTGCCTCCCGGGACGGAGTCTACGAGCAGTACTTC,CASRDGVYEQYF
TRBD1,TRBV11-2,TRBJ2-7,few,TGTGCCAGCAGCACTCGGACAGGGAAAAGCGGCCCCTACGAGCAGTACTTC,CASSTRTGKSGPYEQYF
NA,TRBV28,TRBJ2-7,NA,TGTGCCACTAGACCCCCCGGGACCGTAGGGTTCGGTGAGCAGTACTTC,CATRPPGTVGFGEQYF
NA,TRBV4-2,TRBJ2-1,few,TGTGCCAGCAGCCAAGATCTAGGGGAATTCTACAATGAGCAGTTCTTC,CASSQDLGEFYNEQFF
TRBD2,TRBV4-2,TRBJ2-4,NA,TGTGCCAGCAGCCACCTCTGGACTAGCGGGAGGGGCAAAAACATTCAGTACTTC,CASSHLWTSGRGKNIQYF
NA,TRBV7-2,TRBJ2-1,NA,TGTGCCAGCAGCTTAGCGGGGGCGCCCCGGAGCTCCTACAATGAGCAGTTCTTC,CASSLAGAPRSSYNEQFF
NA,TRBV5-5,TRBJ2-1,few,TGTGCCACCTCCCCCAATGGTGTCGATGAGCAGTTCTTC,CATSPNGVDEQFF
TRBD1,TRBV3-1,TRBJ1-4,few,TGTGCCAGCAGCGTAACCGGGACAGGGGGCGAAAAACTGTTTTTT,CASSVTGTGGEKLFF
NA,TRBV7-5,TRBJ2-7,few,NA,CISVSDAQYEQYF
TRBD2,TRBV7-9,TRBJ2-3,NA,TGTGCCAGCAGCTTAGGGGATGCGGGGGGCACAGATACGCAGTATTTT,CASSLGDAGGTDTQYF
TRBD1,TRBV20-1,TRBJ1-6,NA,TGCAGTGCTAGAGAGGGACAGGTCTATAATTCACCCCTCCACTTT,CSAREGQVYNSPLHF
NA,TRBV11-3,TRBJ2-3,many,TGTGCCAGCAGCCCCGTTTGGGGCACAGATACGCAGTATTTT,CASSPVWGTDTQYF
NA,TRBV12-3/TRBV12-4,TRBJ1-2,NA,TGTGCCAGCAGTCCGGACCCCGACCTGGGAGGCTACACCTTC,CASSPDPDLGGYTF
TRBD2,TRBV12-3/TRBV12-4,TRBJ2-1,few,TGTGCCAGCCCCGCGGGGCTAGCGGGCAATGAGCAGTTCTTC,CASPAGLAGNEQFF
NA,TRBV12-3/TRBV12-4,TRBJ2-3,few,TGTGCCAGCAGGACACAAGGGGGCGGGGTCGCAGATACGCAGTATTTT,CASRTQGGGVADTQYF
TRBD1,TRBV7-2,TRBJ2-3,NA,TGTGCCAGCAGGTCGGACAGGGGAGGGGATACGCAGTATTTT,CASRSDRGGDTQYF
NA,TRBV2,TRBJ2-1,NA,TGTGCCAGCACTACCAACGAGGCGGCGAGGCGGTTCTTC,CASTTNEAARRFF
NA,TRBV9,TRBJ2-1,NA,TGTGCCAGCAGGTCAGGGGTGAGCAATGAGCAGTTCTTC,CASRSGVSNEQFF
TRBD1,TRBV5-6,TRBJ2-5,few,TGTGCCAGCAGCTTGGGACAGGGGGCATCAGAGACCCAGTACTTC,CASSLGQGASETQYF
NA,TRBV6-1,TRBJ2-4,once,TGTGCCAGCAGTCCTGGGGCGCCGGCCAAAAACATTCAGTACTTC,CASSPGAPAKNIQYF
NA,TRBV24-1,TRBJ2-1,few,TGTGCCACCAGTGATTTCTCGAATGAGCAGTTCTTC,CATSDFSNEQFF
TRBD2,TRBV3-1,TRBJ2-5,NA,TGTGCCAGCAGCCAAGGGATCCCCCTAGCGGGTCTTCAAGAGACCCAGTACTTC,CASSQGIPLAGLQETQYF
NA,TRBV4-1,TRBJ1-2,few,TGCGCCAGCAGCCAACCGGGTAGGACTAACTATGGCTACACCTTC,CASSQPGRTNYGYTF
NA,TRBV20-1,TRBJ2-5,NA,TGCAGTGCTAGAGACCAGGCGCAAGAGACCCAGTACTTC,CSARDQAQETQYF
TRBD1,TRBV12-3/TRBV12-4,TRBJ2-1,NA,TGTGCCAGCACCCAGAGATGGGGGGGACAGGGGACCCTTAGCTCCTACAATGAGCAGTTCTTC,CASTQRWGGQGTLSSYNEQFF
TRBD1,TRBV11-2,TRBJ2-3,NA,TGTGCCAGCAGCCGAGTCGACAGGGAGATTCCAGATACGCAGTATTTT,CASSRVDREIPDTQYF